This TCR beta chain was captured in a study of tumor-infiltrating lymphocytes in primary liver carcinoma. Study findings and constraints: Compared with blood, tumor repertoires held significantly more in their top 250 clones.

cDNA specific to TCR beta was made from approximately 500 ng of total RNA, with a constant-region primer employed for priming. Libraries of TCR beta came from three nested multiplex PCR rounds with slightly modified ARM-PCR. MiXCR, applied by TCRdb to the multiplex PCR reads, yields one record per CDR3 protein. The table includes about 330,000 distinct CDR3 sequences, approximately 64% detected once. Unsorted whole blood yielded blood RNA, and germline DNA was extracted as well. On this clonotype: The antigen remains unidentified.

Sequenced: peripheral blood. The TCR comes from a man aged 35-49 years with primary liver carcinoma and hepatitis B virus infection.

CDR3 in DNA: TGTGCCAGCACCCAGGGTCTTTTCTATGGCTACACCTTC. This translates into CASTQGLFYGYTF. This chain connects TRBV19 to TRBJ1-2, with D possibly being TRBD1 (5 bases). With 9 bases removed from V and 4 bases from J, the gap between germline ends came to 15 bases. Per the germline V gene, CDR1 is LNHDA and CDR2 is SQIVND (reference sequence). CDR3 length: 13 amino acids.